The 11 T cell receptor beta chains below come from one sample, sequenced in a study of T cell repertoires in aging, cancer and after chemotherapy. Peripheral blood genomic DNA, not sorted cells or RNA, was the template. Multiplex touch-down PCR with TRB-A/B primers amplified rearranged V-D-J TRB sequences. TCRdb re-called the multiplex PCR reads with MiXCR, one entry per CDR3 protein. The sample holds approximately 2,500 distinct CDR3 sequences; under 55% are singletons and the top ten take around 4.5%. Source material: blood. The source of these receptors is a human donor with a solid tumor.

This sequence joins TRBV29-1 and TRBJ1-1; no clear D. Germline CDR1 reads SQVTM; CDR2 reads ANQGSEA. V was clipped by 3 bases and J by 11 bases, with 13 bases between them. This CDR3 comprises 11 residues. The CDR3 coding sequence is TGCAGCGTTGACCAGAGCGTGGGCGCTTTCTTT. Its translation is CSVDQSVGAFF. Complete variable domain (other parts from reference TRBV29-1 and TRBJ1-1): SAVISQKPSRDICQRGTSLTIQCQVDSQVTMMFWYRQQPGQSLTLIATANQGSEATYESGFVIDKFPISRPNLTFSTLTVSNMSPEDSSIYLCSVDQSVGAFFGQGTRLTVV.

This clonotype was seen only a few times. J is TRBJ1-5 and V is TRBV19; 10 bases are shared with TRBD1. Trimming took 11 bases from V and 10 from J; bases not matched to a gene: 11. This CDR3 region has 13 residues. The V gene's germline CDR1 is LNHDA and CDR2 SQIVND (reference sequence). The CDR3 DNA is TGTGCCGTGGGGGGACAGGGGAGCCGACCCCAGCATTTT. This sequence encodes CAVGGQGSRPQHF.

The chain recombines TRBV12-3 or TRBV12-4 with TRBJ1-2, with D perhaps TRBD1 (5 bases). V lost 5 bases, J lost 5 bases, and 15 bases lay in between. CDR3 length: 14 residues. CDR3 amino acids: CASSRAGTEYGYTF. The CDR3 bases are TGTGCCAGCAGTCGAGCCGGGACGGAATATGGCTACACCTTC.

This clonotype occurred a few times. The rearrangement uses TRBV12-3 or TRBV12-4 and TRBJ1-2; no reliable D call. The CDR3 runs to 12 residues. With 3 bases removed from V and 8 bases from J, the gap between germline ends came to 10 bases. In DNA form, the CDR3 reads TGTGCCAGCAGTTTGAGGACTGGGGGCTACACCTTC. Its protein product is CASSLRTGGYTF.

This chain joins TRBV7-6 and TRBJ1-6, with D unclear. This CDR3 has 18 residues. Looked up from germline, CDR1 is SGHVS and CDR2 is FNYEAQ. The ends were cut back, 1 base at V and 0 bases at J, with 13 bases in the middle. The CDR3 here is CASSLEPPGSSYNSPLHF. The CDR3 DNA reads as TGTGCCAGCAGCTTAGAGCCCCCGGGGAGCTCCTATAATTCACCCCTCCACTTT.

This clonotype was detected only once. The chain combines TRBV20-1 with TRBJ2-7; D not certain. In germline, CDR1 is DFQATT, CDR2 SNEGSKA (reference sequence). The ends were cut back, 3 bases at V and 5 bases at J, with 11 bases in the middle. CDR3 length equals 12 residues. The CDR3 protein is CSARGSNDEQYF. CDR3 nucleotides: TGCAGTGCTAGGGGCAGCAATGACGAGCAGTACTTC.

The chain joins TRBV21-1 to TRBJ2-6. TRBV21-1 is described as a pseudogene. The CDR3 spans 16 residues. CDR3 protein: CASSSRPSSGANVLTF. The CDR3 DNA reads TGTGCCAGCAGCTCCAGACCTAGCTCTGGGGCCAACGTCCTGACTTTC.

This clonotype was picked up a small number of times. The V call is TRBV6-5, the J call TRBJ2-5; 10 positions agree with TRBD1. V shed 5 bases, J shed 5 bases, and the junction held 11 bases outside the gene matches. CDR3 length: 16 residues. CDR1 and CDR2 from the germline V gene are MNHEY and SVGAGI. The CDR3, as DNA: TGTGCCAGCAGTGGATTCGGACAGGGGGTGGGGGAGACCCAGTACTTC. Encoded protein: CASSGFGQGVGETQYF.

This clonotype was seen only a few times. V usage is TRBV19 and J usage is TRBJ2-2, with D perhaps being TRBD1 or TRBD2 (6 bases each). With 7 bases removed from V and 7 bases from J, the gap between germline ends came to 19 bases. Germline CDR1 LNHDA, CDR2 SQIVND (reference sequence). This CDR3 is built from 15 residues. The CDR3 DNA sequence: TGTGCCAGTATAATCGGGGGACATGGGGTCGGGGAGCTGTTTTTT. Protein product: CASIIGGHGVGELFF. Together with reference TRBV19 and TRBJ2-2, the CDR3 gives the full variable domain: DGGITQSPKYLFRKEGQNVTLSCEQNLNHDAMYWYRQDPGQGLRLIYYSQIVNDFQKGDIAEGYSVSREKKESFPLTVTSAQKNPTAFYLCASIIGGHGVGELFFGEGSRLTVL.

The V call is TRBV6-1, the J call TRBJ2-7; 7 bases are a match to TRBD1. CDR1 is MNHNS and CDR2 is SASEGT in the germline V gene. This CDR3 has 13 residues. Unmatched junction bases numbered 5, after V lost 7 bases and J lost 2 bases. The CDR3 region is CASKMGQPYEQYF. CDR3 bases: TGTGCCAGCAAAATGGGACAGCCCTACGAGCAGTACTTC.

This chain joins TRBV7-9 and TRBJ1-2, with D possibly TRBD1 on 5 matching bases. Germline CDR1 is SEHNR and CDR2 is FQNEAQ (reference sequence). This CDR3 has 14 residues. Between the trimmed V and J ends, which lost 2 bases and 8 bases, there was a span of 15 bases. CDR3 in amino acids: CASSLTPRAEGYTF. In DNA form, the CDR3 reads TGTGCCAGCAGCTTAACGCCCAGGGCGGAAGGCTACACCTTC.